This paragraph reports one T cell receptor beta chain. The antigen remains undetermined. The data originate from a study of beta chain features in type 1 diabetes. Study-level background: The number of sorted cells examined across all samples was around 99 million.

Study-wide results and limits: For Type 1 diabetes patients, all four CD4+ subsets carried TCRB CDR3s that were moderately but significantly shorter. There was a possibility that cDNA sequencing over-represented cells with high TCR expression. Fewer insertions but more deletions were seen at VDJ junctions in type 1 diabetes patients.

The CDR3 contains 16 residues. The V and J ends lost 0 bases and 6 bases, in that order; junction bases with no gene match: 8. Germline CDR1 and CDR2: SGHRS and YFSETQ. Only one heparinised blood draw was taken per donor, and its volume averaged about 120 mL. The sequenced template was cDNA made from the entire isolated RNA. The assay was immunoSEQ multiplex PCR, and TCRdb's table has in-frame clones only and misses some. The table shows 550,000 to 850,000 clones, with 13% occurring only once. This chain uses TRBV5-1 with TRBJ2-1; TRBD2 matches at 8 bases. The sample consisted of naive CD4+ T cells from blood. The source of this sequence is a man between 18 and 29 years old with type 1 diabetes. For the CDR3, the DNA is TGCGCCAGCAGCTTGGAAGGGAAGCGGGGGTTCAATGAGCAGTTCTTC. This codes for CASSLEGKRGFNEQFF. Supplemented by reference TRBV5-1 and TRBJ2-1, the full variable domain reads KAGVTQTPRYLIKTRGQQVTLSCSPISGHRSVSWYQQTPGQGLQFLFEYFSETQRNKGNFPGRFSGRQFSNSRSEMNVSTLELGDSALYLCASSLEGKRGFNEQFFGPGTRLTVL.